The entry that follows covers one TCR beta chain sequence. Antigen specificity is unknown. The study ran its PCR with 60 Vbeta and 13 Jbeta primers. Assay used: immunoSEQ multiplex PCR; TCRdb lists only in-frame clones, some missing. In the table there are about 150,000 clones, about 83% of which are singletons. The data belong to a study of cytomegalovirus exposure and HLA in healthy donors. Findings of the study overall: TCR beta chain V- and J-gene trimming was linked, in a later analysis, to a missense variant in DCLRE1C.

CDR1 GTSNPN and CDR2 SVGIG come from the germline V gene (reference sequence). V was pared by 3 bases and J by 5 bases, with 8 bases of the junction left unmatched. The CDR3 spans 14 residues. The genes are TRBV30 and TRBJ1-1; 8 bases line up with TRBD1. The receptor's source is a girl under 18 in good health and CMV-seropositive. The sequencing sample was made of PBMCs. The CDR3 DNA reads TGTGCCTGGAGAGGACAGGGAAAGGGGACTGAAGCTTTCTTT. As protein: CAWRGQGKGTEAFF.